The entry that follows covers one T cell receptor beta chain sequence. Original data processing: Amplification with reference gene primers provided the estimates of nucleated cell counts. The data were produced by immunoSEQ multiplex PCR, yet TCRdb's version contains in-frame clones alone and is incomplete. V and J calls and clone size are as listed in that table; D and trimming were resolved from the DNA. Seen here are roughly 160,000 clones, roughly 91% observed once, and the top ten hold around 4.8%. The CDR3 is 12 residues long. Germline V CDR1 and CDR2: MNHEY, SVGEGT. V dropped 6 bases and J dropped 7 bases, with 11 bases sitting between them. The data belong to a study of blood T cell repertoires in COVID-19. The wider study: Acute-phase and convalescent COVID-19 samples originated in the United States, Italy and Spain.

Input material: peripheral blood. The receptor was isolated from a man younger than 35 with COVID-19, enrolled during active disease. The rearrangement links TRBV6-2 or TRBV6-3 to TRBJ2-3, with D hard to call. CDR3 sequence (DNA): TGTGCCAGCAGCCACTCCGTACATACGCAGTATTTT. Translation gives CASSHSVHTQYF.